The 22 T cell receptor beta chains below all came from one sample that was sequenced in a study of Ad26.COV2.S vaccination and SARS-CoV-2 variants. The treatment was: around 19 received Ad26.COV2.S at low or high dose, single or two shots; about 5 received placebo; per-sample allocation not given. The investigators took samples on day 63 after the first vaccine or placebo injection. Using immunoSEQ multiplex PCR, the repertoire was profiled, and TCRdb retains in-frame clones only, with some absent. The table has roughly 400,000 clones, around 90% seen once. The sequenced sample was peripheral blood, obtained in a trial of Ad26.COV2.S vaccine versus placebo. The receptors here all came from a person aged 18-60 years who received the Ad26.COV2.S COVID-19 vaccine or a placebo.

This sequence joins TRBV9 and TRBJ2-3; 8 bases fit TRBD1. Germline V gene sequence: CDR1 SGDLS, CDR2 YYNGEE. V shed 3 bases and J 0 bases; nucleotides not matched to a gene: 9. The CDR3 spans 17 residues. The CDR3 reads CASSDLTGTGSTDTQYF. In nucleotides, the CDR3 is TGTGCCAGCAGCGACCTGACCGGGACAGGTAGCACAGATACGCAGTATTTT.

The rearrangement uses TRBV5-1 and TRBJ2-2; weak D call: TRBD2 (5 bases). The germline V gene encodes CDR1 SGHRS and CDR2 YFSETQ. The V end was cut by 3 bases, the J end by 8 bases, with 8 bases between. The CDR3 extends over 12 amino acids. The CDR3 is CASSSGLGELFF. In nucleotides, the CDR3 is TGCGCCAGCAGCTCCGGACTGGGGGAGCTGTTTTTT.

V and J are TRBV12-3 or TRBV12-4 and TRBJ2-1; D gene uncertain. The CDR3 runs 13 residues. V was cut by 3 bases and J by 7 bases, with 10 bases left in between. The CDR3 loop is CASSLPGKNEQFF. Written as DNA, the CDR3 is TGTGCCAGCAGTTTGCCAGGAAAGAATGAGCAGTTCTTC.

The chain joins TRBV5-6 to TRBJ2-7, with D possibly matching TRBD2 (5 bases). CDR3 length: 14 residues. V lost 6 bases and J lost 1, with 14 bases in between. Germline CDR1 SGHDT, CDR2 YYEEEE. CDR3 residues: CASNPPGVSYEQYF. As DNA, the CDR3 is TGTGCCAGCAATCCCCCCGGGGTATCCTACGAGCAGTACTTC.

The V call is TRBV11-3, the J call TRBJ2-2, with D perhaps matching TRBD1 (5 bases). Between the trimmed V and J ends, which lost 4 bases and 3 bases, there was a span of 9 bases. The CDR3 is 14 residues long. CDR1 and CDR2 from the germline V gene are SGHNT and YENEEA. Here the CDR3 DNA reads TGTGCCAGCAGCTCCCGCAGGGACACCGGGGAGCTGTTTTTT. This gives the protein CASSSRRDTGELFF.

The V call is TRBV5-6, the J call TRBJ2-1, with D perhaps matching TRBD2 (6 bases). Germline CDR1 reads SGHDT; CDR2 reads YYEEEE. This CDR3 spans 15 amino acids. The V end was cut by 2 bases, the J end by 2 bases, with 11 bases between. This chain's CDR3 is CASSLGSGPYNEQFF. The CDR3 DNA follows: TGTGCCAGCAGCTTAGGTAGCGGCCCCTACAATGAGCAGTTCTTC.

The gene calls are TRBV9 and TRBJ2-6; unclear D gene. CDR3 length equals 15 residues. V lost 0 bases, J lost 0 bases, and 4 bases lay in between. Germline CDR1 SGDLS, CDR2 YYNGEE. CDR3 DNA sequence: TGTGCCAGCAGCGTAGTTTCCTCTGGGGCCAACGTCCTGACTTTC. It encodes CASSVVSSGANVLTF.

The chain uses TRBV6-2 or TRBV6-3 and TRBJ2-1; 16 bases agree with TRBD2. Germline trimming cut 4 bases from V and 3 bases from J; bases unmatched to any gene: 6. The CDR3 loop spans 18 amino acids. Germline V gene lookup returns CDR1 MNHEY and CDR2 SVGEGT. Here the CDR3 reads CASSSGLAGGFLYNEQFF. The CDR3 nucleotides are TGTGCCAGCAGTTCGGGACTAGCGGGAGGGTTCCTCTACAATGAGCAGTTCTTC.

Here the CDR3 reads CASSFGGGNEQFF. The CDR3 nucleotides are TGTGCCAGCAGTTTTGGGGGAGGAAATGAGCAGTTCTTC. V and J are TRBV28 and TRBJ2-1, with D possibly TRBD2 on 6 matching bases. This CDR3 comprises 13 residues. Germline V gives CDR1 MDHEN, CDR2 SYDVKM. The V end was cut by 3 bases, the J end by 7 bases, with 10 bases between.

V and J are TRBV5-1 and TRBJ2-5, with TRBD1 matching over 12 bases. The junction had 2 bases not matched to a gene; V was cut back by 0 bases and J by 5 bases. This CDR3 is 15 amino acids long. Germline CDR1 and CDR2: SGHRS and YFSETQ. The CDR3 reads CASSLGDRGLETQYF. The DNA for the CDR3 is TGCGCCAGCAGCTTGGGGGACAGGGGGCTTGAGACCCAGTACTTC.

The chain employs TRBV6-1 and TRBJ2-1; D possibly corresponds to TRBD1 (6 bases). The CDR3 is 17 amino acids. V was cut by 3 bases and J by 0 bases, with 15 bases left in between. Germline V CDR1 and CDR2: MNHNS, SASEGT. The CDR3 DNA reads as TGTGCCAGCAGTGAGGGGCGGACAGAAAGCTCCTACAATGAGCAGTTCTTC. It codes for CASSEGRTESSYNEQFF.

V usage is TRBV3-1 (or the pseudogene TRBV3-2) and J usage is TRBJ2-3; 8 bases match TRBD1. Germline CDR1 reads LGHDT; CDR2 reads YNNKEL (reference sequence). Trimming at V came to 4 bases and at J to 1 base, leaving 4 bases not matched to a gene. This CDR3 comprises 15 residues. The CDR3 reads CASSLRGLGTDTQYF. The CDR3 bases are TGTGCCAGCAGCCTCAGGGGGCTCGGCACAGATACGCAGTATTTT.

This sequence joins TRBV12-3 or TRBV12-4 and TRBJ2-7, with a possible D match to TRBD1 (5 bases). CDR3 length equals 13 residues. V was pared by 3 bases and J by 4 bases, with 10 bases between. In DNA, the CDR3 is TGTGCCAGCAGTTTCAGGGATGGGTACGAGCAGTACTTC. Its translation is CASSFRDGYEQYF.

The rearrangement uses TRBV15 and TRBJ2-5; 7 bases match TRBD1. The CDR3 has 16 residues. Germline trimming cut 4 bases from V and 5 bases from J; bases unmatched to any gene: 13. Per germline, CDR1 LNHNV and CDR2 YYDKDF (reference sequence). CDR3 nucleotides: TGTGCCACCAGCAACACCCCGGGACAGTGGGGGGAGACCCAGTACTTC. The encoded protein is CATSNTPGQWGETQYF.

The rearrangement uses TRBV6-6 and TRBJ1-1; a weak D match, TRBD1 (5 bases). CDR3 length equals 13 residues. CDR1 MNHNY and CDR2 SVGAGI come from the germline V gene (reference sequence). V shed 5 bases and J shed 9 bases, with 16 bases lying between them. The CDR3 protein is CASSPRWGTKAFF. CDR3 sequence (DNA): TGTGCCAGCAGTCCCCGATGGGGGACTAAAGCTTTCTTT.

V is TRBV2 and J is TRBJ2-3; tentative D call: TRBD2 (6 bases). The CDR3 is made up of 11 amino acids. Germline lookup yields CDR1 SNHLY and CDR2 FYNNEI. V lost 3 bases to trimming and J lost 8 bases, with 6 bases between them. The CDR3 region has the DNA TGTGCCAGCAGTGAGGAGGGTACGCAGTATTTT. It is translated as CASSEEGTQYF. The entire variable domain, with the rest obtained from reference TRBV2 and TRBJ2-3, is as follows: EPEVTQTPSHQVTQMGQEVILRCVPISNHLYFYWYRQILGQKVEFLVSFYNNEISEKSEIFDDQFSVERPDGSNFTLKIRSTKLEDSAMYFCASSEEGTQYFGPGTRLTVL.

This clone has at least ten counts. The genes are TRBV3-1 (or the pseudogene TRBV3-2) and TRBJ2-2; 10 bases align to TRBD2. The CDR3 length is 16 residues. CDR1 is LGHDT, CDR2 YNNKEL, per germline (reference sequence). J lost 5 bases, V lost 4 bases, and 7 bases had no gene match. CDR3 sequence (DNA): TGTGCCAGCAGCCTAGCGGGAGGAACTCTAACCGGGGAGCTGTTTTTT. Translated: CASSLAGGTLTGELFF.

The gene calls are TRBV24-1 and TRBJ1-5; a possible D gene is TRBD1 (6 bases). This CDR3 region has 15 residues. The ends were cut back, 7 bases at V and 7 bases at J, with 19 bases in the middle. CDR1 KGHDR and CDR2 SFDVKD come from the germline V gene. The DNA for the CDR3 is TGTGCCACCAGCCAAAGGGGGGCGAGGGGCCAGCCCCAGCATTTT. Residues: CATSQRGARGQPQHF.

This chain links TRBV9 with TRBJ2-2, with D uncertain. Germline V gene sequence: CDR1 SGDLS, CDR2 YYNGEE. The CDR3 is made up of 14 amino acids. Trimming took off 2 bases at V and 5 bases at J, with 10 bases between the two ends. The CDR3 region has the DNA TGTGCCAGCAGCGTGGAGTCGTGGACCGGGGAGCTGTTTTTT. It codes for CASSVESWTGELFF.

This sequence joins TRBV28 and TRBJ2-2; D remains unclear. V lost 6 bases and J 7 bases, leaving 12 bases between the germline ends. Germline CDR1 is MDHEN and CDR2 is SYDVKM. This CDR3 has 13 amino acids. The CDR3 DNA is TGTGCCAGCAGCCCCTTCATCCGCGGGGAGCTGTTTTTT. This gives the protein CASSPFIRGELFF.

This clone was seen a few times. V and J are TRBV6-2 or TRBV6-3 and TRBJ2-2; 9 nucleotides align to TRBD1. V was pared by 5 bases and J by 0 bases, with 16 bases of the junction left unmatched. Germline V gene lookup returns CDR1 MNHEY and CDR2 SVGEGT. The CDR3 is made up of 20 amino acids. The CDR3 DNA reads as TGTGCCAGCAGTCAATTCGGGACAGGGATTTTAGGCGCGAACACCGGGGAGCTGTTTTTT. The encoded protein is CASSQFGTGILGANTGELFF.

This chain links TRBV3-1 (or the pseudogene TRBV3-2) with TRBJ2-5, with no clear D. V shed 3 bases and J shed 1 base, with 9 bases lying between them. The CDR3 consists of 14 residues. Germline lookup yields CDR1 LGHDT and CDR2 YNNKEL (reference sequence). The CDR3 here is CASSHSETQETQYF. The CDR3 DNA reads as TGTGCCAGCAGCCATTCCGAGACCCAAGAGACCCAGTACTTC.